This is a list of T cell receptor beta chains from one sample in a study of blood T cell repertoires in COVID-19. The table came from immunoSEQ multiplex PCR; TCRdb's copy has only in-frame clones and leaves some out. The sample lists about 220,000 clones; roughly 82% were seen once. Sequenced input: peripheral blood. These receptor sequences come from a man over 45 with active or convalescent COVID-19. CDR3s include the opening cysteine and the closing phenylalanine or tryptophan. A D gene is named only where the DNA matches it firmly. Clone sizes are given selectively: once, few, many, or a class where the clone is expanded.

j_gene,abundance,d_gene,v_gene,CDR3aa,CDR3nt
TRBJ2-3,-,-,TRBV3-1/TRBV3-2,CASSRREARIGADTQYF,TGTGCCAGCAGCCGAAGAGAGGCCCGGATCGGCGCCGATACGCAGTATTTT
TRBJ2-7,-,-,TRBV3-1/TRBV3-2,CASSFGTVSNEQYF,TGTGCCAGCAGCTTTGGGACTGTTTCGAACGAGCAGTACTTC
TRBJ2-6,-,-,TRBV2,CASRESPVLTF,TGTGCCAGCAGAGAGAGCCCCGTCCTGACTTTC
TRBJ1-2,few,TRBD1,TRBV7-3,CASSEKTGGRDGYTF,TGTGCCAGCAGCGAAAAGACAGGGGGCAGGGATGGCTACACCTTC
TRBJ1-2,few,-,TRBV29-1,CSGGGEARGYTF,TGCAGCGGAGGGGGTGAGGCTCGAGGCTACACCTTC
TRBJ2-4,-,TRBD2,TRBV5-3,CARSLGVAGAKDIQYF,TGTGCCAGAAGCTTGGGGGTAGCGGGAGCAAAGGACATTCAGTACTTC
TRBJ2-7,-,TRBD1,TRBV9,CASSAAGTGADEQYF,TGTGCCAGCAGCGCCGCCGGGACAGGGGCCGACGAGCAGTACTTC
TRBJ1-2,-,-,TRBV18,CASSPEGKGYTF,TGTGCCAGCTCACCGGAGGGGAAGGGCTACACCTTC
TRBJ2-1,-,TRBD2,TRBV10-3,CAISGILAGGLGEQFF,TGTGCCATCAGTGGGATACTAGCGGGAGGTCTCGGTGAGCAGTTCTTC
TRBJ1-4,-,-,TRBV5-6,CASSSLFSGGEKLFF,TGTGCCAGCAGCTCATTGTTCTCGGGAGGTGAAAAACTGTTTTTT
TRBJ1-2,-,TRBD1,TRBV28,CASSPGTALYGYTF,TGTGCCAGCAGTCCAGGGACAGCACTCTATGGCTACACCTTC
TRBJ1-2,-,-,TRBV2,CASRPQASRYGYTF,TGTGCCAGCAGACCGCAGGCTAGCCGCTATGGCTACACCTTC
TRBJ1-1,-,TRBD1,TRBV6-2/TRBV6-3,CASSLGQGRSAFF,TGTGCCAGCAGTTTGGGACAGGGTCGATCGGCTTTCTTT
TRBJ1-6,-,-,TRBV27,CASSFDNSNSPLHF,TGTGCCAGCAGTTTCGATAACAGCAATTCACCCCTCCACTTT
TRBJ2-1,-,-,TRBV6-5,CASSSRGGYNEQFF,TGTGCCAGCAGTTCGCGCGGTGGGTACAATGAGCAGTTCTTC
TRBJ1-5,-,TRBD1,TRBV2,CASKGRGQGFWSNQPQHF,TGTGCCAGCAAAGGTAGGGGACAGGGGTTCTGGAGCAATCAGCCCCAGCATTTT
TRBJ1-2,-,-,TRBV15,CATSRGPPDSYGYTF,TGTGCCACCAGCAGAGGCCCCCCCGACAGCTATGGCTACACCTTC
TRBJ1-3,few,TRBD1,TRBV7-9,CASSPDRGSGNTIYF,TGTGCCAGCAGCCCCGACAGGGGCTCTGGAAACACCATATATTTT
TRBJ2-6,once,TRBD1,TRBV4-1,CASSQQGAWGGANVLTF,TGCGCCAGCAGCCAACAGGGGGCATGGGGCGGGGCCAACGTCCTGACTTTC
TRBJ2-5,once,TRBD2,TRBV6-2/TRBV6-3,CASSISGRVGGETQYF,TGTGCCAGCAGTATTAGCGGGAGAGTGGGGGGGGAGACCCAGTACTTC
TRBJ2-2,-,-,TRBV7-9,CASSLATTSPNTGELFF,TGTGCCAGCAGCTTAGCCACAACTAGCCCGAACACCGGGGAGCTGTTTTTT
TRBJ1-6,once,-,TRBV28,CASSFQGWGNSPLHF,TGTGCCAGCAGTTTTCAGGGTTGGGGTAATTCACCCCTCCACTTT
TRBJ1-5,-,-,TRBV28,CASRETGYQPQHF,TGTGCCAGCAGGGAGACCGGTTATCAGCCCCAGCATTTT
TRBJ1-6,-,-,TRBV7-2,CASSLAREKGTSPLHF,TGTGCCAGCAGCTTAGCGCGGGAGAAAGGAACTTCACCCCTCCACTTT